These 13 T cell receptor beta chains were sequenced from one sample in a study of Ad26.COV2.S vaccination and SARS-CoV-2 variants. As to treatment: 15 to 20 received Ad26.COV2.S at low or high dose, single or two shots; five or six received placebo; per-sample allocation not given. Each sample was drawn 63 days after the first injection (of vaccine or placebo). Generated by immunoSEQ multiplex PCR, the TCRdb table keeps only in-frame clones and is missing some. The table has approximately 420,000 clones, roughly 90% seen once. Sequencing was performed on peripheral blood, taken in a trial of Ad26.COV2.S vaccine versus placebo. These receptors came from a person aged 18-65 years who received the Ad26.COV2.S COVID-19 vaccine or a placebo.

The V gene is TRBV2, the J gene TRBJ2-3, with 10 bases matching TRBD1. The germline V gene has CDR1 SNHLY and CDR2 FYNNEI. The V gene end was trimmed by 8 bases and the J gene end by 4 bases; junction bases not matched to a gene: 6. The CDR3 is made up of 14 amino acids. In nucleotides, the CDR3 is TGTGCCAGCGGGGGACAGGGGATCGCAGATACGCAGTATTTT. The encoded protein is CASGGQGIADTQYF.

The chain recombines TRBV12-3 or TRBV12-4 with TRBJ2-1, with D unresolved. This CDR3 has 12 residues. Trimming took off 7 bases at V and 8 bases at J, with 12 bases between the two ends. This CDR3 reads CASKPAVDEQFF. CDR3 sequence (DNA): TGTGCCAGCAAGCCGGCAGTCGATGAGCAGTTCTTC.

The chain is built from TRBV19 and TRBJ1-6, with 9 bases identical to TRBD1. V lost 4 bases, J lost 7 bases, and 8 bases stayed unmatched. Germline V gene data show CDR1 as LNHDA and CDR2 as SQIVND (reference sequence). CDR3 length: 16 amino acids. The CDR3 region has the DNA TGTGCCAGTAGTAGGACAGGGGAACCATCCAATTCACCCCTCCACTTT. It yields the protein CASSRTGEPSNSPLHF. Using reference TRBV19 and TRBJ1-6 for the parts outside the CDR3, the full variable domain is DGGITQSPKYLFRKEGQNVTLSCEQNLNHDAMYWYRQDPGQGLRLIYYSQIVNDFQKGDIAEGYSVSREKKESFPLTVTSAQKNPTAFYLCASSRTGEPSNSPLHFGNGTRLTVT.

This chain links TRBV28 with TRBJ2-7; D is tentatively TRBD1 or TRBD2 (5 bases each). This CDR3 region has 13 residues. Per the germline V gene, CDR1 is MDHEN and CDR2 is SYDVKM. Trimming left V 4 bases short and J 2 bases short, with 9 bases between. The CDR3 DNA sequence: TGTGCCAGCAGTTGGGACCAGCCCTACGAGCAGTACTTC. It encodes CASSWDQPYEQYF.

The chain recombines TRBV15 with TRBJ2-5; 9 nucleotides line up with TRBD1. The CDR3 extends over 17 amino acids. Unmatched junction bases numbered 9, after V lost 1 base and J lost 3 bases. Germline CDR1 and CDR2: LNHNV and YYDKDF (reference sequence). The CDR3 loop is CATSRGGTGRSKETQYF. DNA for the CDR3: TGTGCCACCAGCAGAGGGGGGACAGGGCGAAGTAAAGAGACCCAGTACTTC. Combining the CDR3 with reference TRBV15 and TRBJ2-5 gives the whole variable domain DAMVIQNPRYQVTQFGKPVTLSCSQTLNHNVMYWYQQKSSQAPKLLFHYYDKDFNNEADTPDNFQSRRPNTSFCFLDIRSPGLGDTAMYLCATSRGGTGRSKETQYFGPGTRLLVL.

The rearrangement uses TRBV15 and TRBJ1-4; D unresolved. This CDR3 is 14 amino acids long. In germline, CDR1 is LNHNV, CDR2 YYDKDF (reference sequence). Between the trimmed V and J ends, which lost 3 bases and 4 bases, there was a span of 9 bases. Written as DNA, the CDR3 is TGTGCCACCAGCAGTGAGGGAGATAATGAAAAACTGTTTTTT. Translation gives CATSSEGDNEKLFF. Full variable domain (rest looked up from reference TRBV15 and TRBJ1-4): DAMVIQNPRYQVTQFGKPVTLSCSQTLNHNVMYWYQQKSSQAPKLLFHYYDKDFNNEADTPDNFQSRRPNTSFCFLDIRSPGLGDTAMYLCATSSEGDNEKLFFGSGTQLSVL.

The chain recombines TRBV18 with TRBJ1-3; no definite D call. This CDR3 has 14 residues. Germline V gene sequence: CDR1 KGHSH, CDR2 LQKENI. Deletions cut 3 bases from V and 7 bases from J, with 13 bases between. The CDR3 nucleotides read TGTGCCAGCTCACCGGGCGACGGACGCAACACCATATATTTT. The encoded protein is CASSPGDGRNTIYF.

CDR3 sequence reads: CASRKTGRNTGELFF. CDR3 nucleotide sequence: TGTGCCAGTAGAAAAACAGGGAGGAATACCGGGGAGCTGTTTTTT. The chain recombines TRBV19 with TRBJ2-2; D is perhaps TRBD1 or TRBD2 (6 bases each). The CDR3 spans 15 residues. Per germline, CDR1 LNHDA and CDR2 SQIVND (reference sequence). The V end lost 6 bases, the J end lost 5 bases, and 16 bases lay between the germline ends. Variable domain in full (rest from reference TRBV19 and TRBJ2-2): DGGITQSPKYLFRKEGQNVTLSCEQNLNHDAMYWYRQDPGQGLRLIYYSQIVNDFQKGDIAEGYSVSREKKESFPLTVTSAQKNPTAFYLCASRKTGRNTGELFFGEGSRLTVL.

In this sample, this clone turned up once. The chain combines TRBV19 with TRBJ1-6, with D perhaps matching TRBD1 (6 bases). The CDR3 spans 14 residues. Germline V gives CDR1 LNHDA, CDR2 SQIVND (reference sequence). The V gene lost 8 bases and the J gene lost 9 bases, with 17 bases spanning the gap. CDR3 coding DNA: TGTGCCAGTTCCGACAGGTTTGGCGGTTCACCCCTCCACTTT. Amino acid sequence: CASSDRFGGSPLHF.

This clone was observed a few times. DNA of the CDR3: TGTGCCAGCAGTTACTCCAATTCACCCCTCCACTTT. Translating gives CASSYSNSPLHF. The gene calls are TRBV6-6 and TRBJ1-6; no definite D call. Germline-derived CDR1 and CDR2 are MNHNY and SVGAGI (reference sequence). The CDR3 spans 12 residues. Trimming took off 0 bases at V and 7 bases at J, with 1 base between the two ends.

The gene calls are TRBV19 and TRBJ1-6; D call uncertain. CDR3 length: 14 amino acids. The V gene's germline CDR1 is LNHDA and CDR2 SQIVND (reference sequence). V gave up 4 bases and J gave up 8 bases, with 12 bases separating them. This CDR3 reads CASSTDWGYSPLHF. The CDR3 coding sequence is TGTGCCAGTAGTACGGACTGGGGTTATTCACCCCTCCACTTT.

The chain is built from TRBV5-1 and TRBJ2-3; D remains unclear. The CDR3 totals 15 residues. Germline V CDR1 and CDR2: SGHRS, YFSETQ. V lost 1 base and J lost 1, with 10 bases in between. The CDR3 nucleotides are TGCGCCAGCAGCTTGCTTAGCAGAGGCACAGATACGCAGTATTTT. Residues: CASSLLSRGTDTQYF.

This clone appeared a single time. CDR3 sequence: CASSSGGAGETQYF. The CDR3, as DNA: TGTGCCAGTAGTAGCGGGGGGGCTGGGGAGACCCAGTACTTC. This chain links TRBV19 with TRBJ2-5, with TRBD2 matching 9 bases. The CDR3 loop spans 14 amino acids. J lost 5 bases, V lost 4 bases, and 5 bases had no gene match. Per the germline V gene, CDR1 is LNHDA and CDR2 is SQIVND (reference sequence).